This TCR beta chain is drawn from a study of T cell repertoires in cytomegalovirus infection. Study-wide context: It was the public TCR beta signatures that indicated both CMV infection and matching HLA type.

Findings of the study overall: CMV-specific HLA-C-restricted TCR beta clonotypes dominated the ex vivo response.

Germline V CDR1 and CDR2: SEHNR, FQNEAQ (reference sequence). The CDR3 length is 17 residues. Trimming took 5 bases from V and 4 from J; bases not matched to a gene: 15. TCRdb called the reads again in MiXCR, with one record for every CDR3 protein. This table has about 60,000 distinct CDR3 sequences, around a fifth appearing once. This clonotype was observed many times. No antigen is known for it. Sequencing used CD8+ T cells from cultured PBMCs, obtained from culture after CMV antigen stimulation. The rearrangement joins TRBV7-9 to TRBJ1-2; TRBD1 matches at 8 bases. The origin of this receptor is a human donor in good health (CMV status not recorded). Some clones in this sample may be carry-over from other donors' samples. CDR3 sequence: CASSPSRTGQTGYGYTF. CDR3 nucleotide sequence: TGTGCCAGCAGCCCTTCTCGGACAGGGCAGACGGGCTATGGCTACACCTTC.